The 21 T cell receptor beta chains in this list originate from one sample, sequenced in a study of vaccination and CD4 T cells after COVID-19. Researchers used the Oncomine TCR Beta short-read assay to sequence DNA from cultured CD4+ T cells. A single record per CDR3 protein comes from TCRdb applying MiXCR to the PCR reads. The sample records 7,000 to 8,500 distinct CDR3 sequences, under 40% being singletons. These receptors have no identified antigens. Sample treatment: approximately nine-day PBMC culture with coronavirus spike peptide pools or control peptides (ViraFEST assay). CD4+ T lymphocytes from the unexposed donor were collected before the COVID-19 pandemic (2011-2018). Sequencing used CD4+ T cells from blood, cultured in vitro. The receptor source for this set is a human donor in good health.

The V and J genes are TRBV6-1 and TRBJ1-4; a possible D gene is TRBD1 (6 bases). Trimming left V 6 bases short and J 5 bases short, with 16 bases between. Germline assignment: CDR1 MNHNS and CDR2 SASEGT. This CDR3 has 15 residues. The CDR3 DNA is TGTGCCAGCAGCTGGTGGCAGGGACAAAATGAAAAACTGTTTTTT. Its translation is CASSWWQGQNEKLFF.

The chain carries TRBV6-1 and TRBJ2-5; D unclear. This CDR3 spans 13 amino acids. Germline V CDR1 and CDR2: MNHNS, SASEGT. Trimming removed 3 bases at V and 4 bases at J, with 9 bases between. The chain's CDR3 is CASSEGRRETQYF. As DNA, the CDR3 is TGTGCCAGCAGTGAGGGCCGAAGAGAGACCCAGTACTTC.

The gene calls are TRBV30 and TRBJ1-2; 10 nucleotides line up with TRBD1. This CDR3 is 15 amino acids long. Germline CDR1 is GTSNPN and CDR2 is SVGIG (reference sequence). The V gene end was trimmed by 4 bases and the J gene end by 9 bases; junction bases not matched to a gene: 14. CDR3 sequence reads: CAWIRTGTGDNSYTF. The DNA of the CDR3 is TGTGCCTGGATCCGTACCGGGACAGGGGATAATAGCTACACCTTC.

The V gene is TRBV4-2, the J gene TRBJ1-6; perhaps TRBD1 as D (6 bases). CDR1 is LGHNA, CDR2 YNFKEQ, per germline. The V end was cut by 2 bases, the J end by 10 bases, with 12 bases between. The CDR3 totals 14 residues. CDR3 sequence: CASSQKGVESPLHF. CDR3 DNA: TGTGCCAGCAGCCAAAAGGGGGTGGAATCACCCCTCCACTTT.

The chain joins TRBV6-4 to TRBJ2-2, with D perhaps TRBD2 (6 bases). The V and J ends lost 4 bases and 3 bases respectively, with 6 bases between them. Germline CDR1 is MRHNA and CDR2 is SNTAGT. The CDR3 length is 13 residues. CDR3 DNA: TGTGCCAGCAGTGCGGGGGACACCGGGGAGCTGTTTTTT. As protein: CASSAGDTGELFF.

This clonotype showed up just a few times. The chain uses TRBV20-1 and TRBJ1-2, with 7 nucleotides matching TRBD1. CDR1 and CDR2 (germline): DFQATT, SNEGSKA (reference sequence). V shed 4 bases, J shed 7 bases, and the junction held 3 bases outside the gene matches. The CDR3 covers 11 residues. The CDR3 bases are TGCAGTGCTACTACAGGGGCTGGCTACACCTTC. Residues: CSATTGAGYTF.

The rearrangement links TRBV19 to TRBJ2-2; D gene unclear. The CDR3 is 14 amino acids. Trimming left V 3 bases short and J 1 base short, with 6 bases between. The germline V gene has CDR1 LNHDA and CDR2 SQIVND (reference sequence). CDR3 sequence (DNA): TGTGCCAGTAGTATTTCTCGGAACACCGGGGAGCTGTTTTTT. This translates into CASSISRNTGELFF.

The gene calls are TRBV6-5 and TRBJ2-2; perhaps TRBD2 as D (6 bases). Trimming left V 0 bases short and J 0 bases short, with 14 bases between. Germline-derived CDR1 and CDR2 are MNHEY and SVGAGI. The length of the CDR3 is 18 residues. The CDR3 loop is CASSYSGEAFANTGELFF. The CDR3 DNA follows: TGTGCCAGCAGTTACTCGGGGGAGGCGTTCGCGAACACCGGGGAGCTGTTTTTT.

The chain is built from TRBV20-1 and TRBJ2-5, with 9 bases that match TRBD2. With V trimmed by 6 bases and J by 0 bases, 8 bases remained unmatched. The germline CDR1 and CDR2 sequences are DFQATT and SNEGSKA (reference sequence). This CDR3 contains 15 residues. The CDR3 DNA sequence: TGCAGTGCCCCCCGGGCTAGCGGGGACCAAGAGACCCAGTACTTC. The encoded protein is CSAPRASGDQETQYF.

The chain has TRBV7-9 and TRBJ1-2; D is perhaps TRBD1 (6 bases). This CDR3 has 14 amino acids. Germline assignment: CDR1 SEHNR and CDR2 FQNEAQ (reference sequence). The V end was cut by 5 bases, the J end by 2 bases, with 12 bases between. The CDR3 protein is CASSGTGSNYGYTF. In nucleotides, the CDR3 is TGTGCCAGCAGCGGTACAGGGTCCAACTATGGCTACACCTTC.

The rearrangement uses TRBV27 and TRBJ1-4; possible D gene TRBD1, 6 bases. V was cut by 5 bases and J by 7 bases, with 14 bases left in between. Germline loops: CDR1 MNHEY, CDR2 SMNVEV (reference sequence). The CDR3 totals 14 residues. CDR3 sequence: CASSPPGASEKLFF. The CDR3 nucleotides are TGTGCCAGCAGTCCTCCGGGGGCTAGTGAAAAACTGTTTTTT.

This chain links TRBV2 with TRBJ2-2; D is tentatively TRBD1 or TRBD2 (5 bases each). Germline CDR1 is SNHLY and CDR2 is FYNNEI. CDR3 length: 12 amino acids. Trimming took 6 bases from V and 5 from J, leaving 7 bases between them. The CDR3 region is CASRWGTGELFF. The CDR3 nucleotides are TGTGCCAGCAGGTGGGGGACCGGGGAGCTGTTTTTT.

This clonotype was found a few times. This chain connects TRBV18 to TRBJ2-3; TRBD2 matches at 7 bases. This CDR3 region has 15 residues. Germline V gives CDR1 KGHSH, CDR2 LQKENI. The V and J ends lost 4 bases and 0 bases, in that order; junction bases with no gene match: 4. CDR3 sequence reads: CASSRDYLSTDTQYF. The CDR3, as DNA: TGTGCCAGCTCACGGGACTACCTTAGCACAGATACGCAGTATTTT.

V gene TRBV7-9 combines with J gene TRBJ1-1, with 8 bases aligning to TRBD1. CDR3 length: 13 residues. Germline V gene data show CDR1 as SEHNR and CDR2 as FQNEAQ (reference sequence). Trimming cost V 5 bases and J 8 bases; bases outside gene matches: 7. As DNA, the CDR3 is TGTGCCAGCAGCACCGATTGGACAGGGGAAGCTTTCTTT. It specifies CASSTDWTGEAFF.

This clonotype occurred a few times. The chain joins TRBV19 to TRBJ2-1, with D unresolved. Germline V gene lookup returns CDR1 LNHDA and CDR2 SQIVND (reference sequence). This CDR3 comprises 14 residues. The germline V and J ends were trimmed by 6 bases and 2 bases, with 11 bases remaining between them. Here the CDR3 DNA reads TGTGCCAGTAGAGAAGATCACACCTACAATGAGCAGTTCTTC. It yields the protein CASREDHTYNEQFF.

This clonotype occurred a few times. The chain joins TRBV6-1 to TRBJ1-1; a possible D gene is TRBD1 (6 bases). The CDR3 consists of 14 residues. V was shortened by 6 bases and J by 1 base, with 12 bases between the two germline ends. Germline CDR1 is MNHNS and CDR2 is SASEGT. The CDR3 DNA reads as TGTGCCAGCAGCTCCAGGGGTAGGAACACTGAAGCTTTCTTT. Amino acids: CASSSRGRNTEAFF.

The sample holds a few counts of this clonotype. CDR3 nucleotides: TGCAGTGCGGCGCGGGGGGAGATCTACGAGCAGTACTTC. This gives the protein CSAARGEIYEQYF. The chain carries TRBV20-1 and TRBJ2-7; 8 positions agree with TRBD2. The CDR3 is made up of 13 amino acids. Losses at the gene ends were 6 bases for V and 3 bases for J; bases not matched to a gene: 7. Germline V lookup: CDR1 DFQATT, CDR2 SNEGSKA (reference sequence).

The rearrangement uses TRBV25-1 and TRBJ2-7; no firm D call. The V end was cut by 7 bases, the J end by 5 bases, with 9 bases between. CDR3 length equals 11 residues. Germline CDR1 reads MGHDK; CDR2 reads SYGVNS. As DNA, the CDR3 is TGTGCCAGCACGGTTGGGGACGAGCAGTACTTC. Translating it yields CASTVGDEQYF.

J is TRBJ2-3 and V is TRBV20-1; D call uncertain. Looked up from germline, CDR1 is DFQATT and CDR2 is SNEGSKA (reference sequence). Deletions cut 6 bases from V and 7 bases from J, with 11 bases between. The CDR3 runs to 11 residues. This CDR3 reads CSALTGNTQYF. Here the CDR3 DNA reads TGCAGTGCCCTGACTGGGAATACGCAGTATTTT.

CDR3 protein: CASGYYTEAFF. The CDR3 DNA sequence: TGTGCTAGTGGTTATTACACTGAAGCTTTCTTT. J is TRBJ1-1 and V is TRBV12-5; D call uncertain. V lost 4 bases and J 3 bases, leaving 3 bases between the germline ends. The CDR3 loop spans 11 amino acids. Germline-derived CDR1 and CDR2 are LGHNT and FRNRAP.

The chain uses TRBV20-1 and TRBJ1-2; D possibly corresponds to TRBD1 (5 bases). V was trimmed by 6 bases and J by 0 bases, leaving 11 bases between them. This CDR3 is 13 amino acids long. CDR1 is DFQATT, CDR2 SNEGSKA, per germline (reference sequence). The CDR3 sequence is CSAIRGANYGYTF. The CDR3 nucleotides are TGCAGTGCCATCCGGGGGGCTAACTATGGCTACACCTTC.